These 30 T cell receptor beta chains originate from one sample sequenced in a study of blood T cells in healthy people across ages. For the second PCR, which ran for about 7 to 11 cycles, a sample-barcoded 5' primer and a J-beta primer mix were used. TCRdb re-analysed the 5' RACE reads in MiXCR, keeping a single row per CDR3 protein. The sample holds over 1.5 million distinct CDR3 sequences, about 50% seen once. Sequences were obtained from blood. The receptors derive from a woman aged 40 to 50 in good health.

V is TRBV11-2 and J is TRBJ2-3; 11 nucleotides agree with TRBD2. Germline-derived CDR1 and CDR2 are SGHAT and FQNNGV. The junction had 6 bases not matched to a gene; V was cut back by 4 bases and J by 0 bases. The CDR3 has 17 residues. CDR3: CASSSGTSGYSTDTQYF. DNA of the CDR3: TGTGCCAGCAGCTCCGGGACTAGCGGATATAGCACAGATACGCAGTATTTT.

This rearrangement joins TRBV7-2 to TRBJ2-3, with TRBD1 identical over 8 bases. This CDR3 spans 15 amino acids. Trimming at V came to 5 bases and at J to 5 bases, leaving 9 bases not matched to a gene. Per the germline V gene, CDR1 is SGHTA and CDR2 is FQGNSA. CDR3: CASSPWTGTKDTQYF. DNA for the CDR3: TGTGCCAGCAGCCCATGGACAGGGACCAAAGATACGCAGTATTTT.

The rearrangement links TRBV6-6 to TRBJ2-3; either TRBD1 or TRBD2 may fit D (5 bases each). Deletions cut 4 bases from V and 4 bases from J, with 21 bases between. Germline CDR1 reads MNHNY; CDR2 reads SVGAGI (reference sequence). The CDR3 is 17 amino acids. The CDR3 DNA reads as TGTGCCAGCAGTTGGGGTCTGAGGGGCGCCCCAGCAGATACGCAGTATTTT. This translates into CASSWGLRGAPADTQYF.

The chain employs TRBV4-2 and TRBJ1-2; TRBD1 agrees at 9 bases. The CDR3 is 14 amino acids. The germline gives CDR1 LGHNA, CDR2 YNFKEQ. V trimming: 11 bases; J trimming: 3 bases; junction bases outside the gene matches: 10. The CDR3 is CAGTRGQGDYGYTF. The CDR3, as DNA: TGTGCCGGCACACGGGGACAGGGAGACTATGGCTACACCTTC.

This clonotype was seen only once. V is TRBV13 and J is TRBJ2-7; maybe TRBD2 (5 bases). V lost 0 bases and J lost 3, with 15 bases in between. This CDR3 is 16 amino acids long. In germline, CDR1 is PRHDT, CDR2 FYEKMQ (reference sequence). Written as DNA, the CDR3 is TGTGCCAGCAGCTTAGGTTTGAGCGGCACGCACTACGAGCAGTACTTC. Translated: CASSLGLSGTHYEQYF.

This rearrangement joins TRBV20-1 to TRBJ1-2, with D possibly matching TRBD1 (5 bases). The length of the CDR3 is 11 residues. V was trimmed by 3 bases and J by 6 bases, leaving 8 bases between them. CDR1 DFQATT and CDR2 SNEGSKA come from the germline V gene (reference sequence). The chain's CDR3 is CSASIRDGYTF. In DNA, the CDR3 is TGCAGTGCTAGCATCAGGGATGGCTACACCTTC.

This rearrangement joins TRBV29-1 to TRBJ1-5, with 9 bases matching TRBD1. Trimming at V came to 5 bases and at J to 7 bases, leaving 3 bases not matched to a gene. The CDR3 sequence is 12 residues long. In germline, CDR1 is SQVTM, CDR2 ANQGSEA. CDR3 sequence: CSVRQGDQPQHF. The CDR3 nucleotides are TGCAGCGTTCGACAGGGGGACCAGCCCCAGCATTTT.

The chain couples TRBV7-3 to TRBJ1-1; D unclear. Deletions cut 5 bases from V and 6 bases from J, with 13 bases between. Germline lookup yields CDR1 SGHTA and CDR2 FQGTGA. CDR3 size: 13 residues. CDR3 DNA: TGTGCCAGCAGCCGAGGTGAGGACGCTGAAGCTTTCTTT. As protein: CASSRGEDAEAFF.

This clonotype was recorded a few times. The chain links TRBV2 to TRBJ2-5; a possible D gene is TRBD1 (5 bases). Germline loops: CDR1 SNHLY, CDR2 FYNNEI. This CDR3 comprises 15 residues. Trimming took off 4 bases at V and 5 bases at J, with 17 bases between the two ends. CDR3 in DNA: TGTGCCAGCAGTGGTGACAGCCAAGTCACGGAGACCCAGTACTTC. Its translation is CASSGDSQVTETQYF. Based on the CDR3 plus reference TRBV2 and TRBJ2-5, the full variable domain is EPEVTQTPSHQVTQMGQEVILRCVPISNHLYFYWYRQILGQKVEFLVSFYNNEISEKSEIFDDQFSVERPDGSNFTLKIRSTKLEDSAMYFCASSGDSQVTETQYFGPGTRLLVL.

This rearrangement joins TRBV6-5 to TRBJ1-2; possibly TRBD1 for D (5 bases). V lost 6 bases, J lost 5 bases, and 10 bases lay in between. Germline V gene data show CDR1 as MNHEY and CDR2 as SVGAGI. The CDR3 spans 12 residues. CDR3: CASRGTTYGYTF. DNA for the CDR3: TGTGCCAGCAGAGGGACCACTTATGGCTACACCTTC.

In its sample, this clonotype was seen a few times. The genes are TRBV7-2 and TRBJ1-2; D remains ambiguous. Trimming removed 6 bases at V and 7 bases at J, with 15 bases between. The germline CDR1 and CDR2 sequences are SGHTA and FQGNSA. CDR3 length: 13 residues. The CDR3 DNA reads TGTGCCAGCAGGATTGTGGGAGCGGGTGGCTACACCTTC. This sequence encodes CASRIVGAGGYTF.

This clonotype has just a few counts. The CDR3 is CASSTLPGTDSSYEQYF. CDR3 in DNA: TGTGCCAGCAGTACCCTCCCCGGGACAGATAGCTCCTACGAGCAGTACTTC. The chain employs TRBV28 and TRBJ2-7, with 7 bases matching TRBD1. The J segment lost 0 bases and the V segment lost 5 bases, leaving 13 bases of the junction unmatched. The length of the CDR3 is 17 residues. Germline values: CDR1 MDHEN, CDR2 SYDVKM.

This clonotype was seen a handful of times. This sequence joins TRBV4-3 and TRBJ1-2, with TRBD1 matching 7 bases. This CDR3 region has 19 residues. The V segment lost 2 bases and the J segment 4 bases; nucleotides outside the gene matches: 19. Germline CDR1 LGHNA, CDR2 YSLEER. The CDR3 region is CASSQSTGTGTVLGYGYTF. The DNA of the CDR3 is TGCGCCAGCAGCCAAAGCACCGGTACCGGGACAGTTTTAGGCTATGGCTACACCTTC.

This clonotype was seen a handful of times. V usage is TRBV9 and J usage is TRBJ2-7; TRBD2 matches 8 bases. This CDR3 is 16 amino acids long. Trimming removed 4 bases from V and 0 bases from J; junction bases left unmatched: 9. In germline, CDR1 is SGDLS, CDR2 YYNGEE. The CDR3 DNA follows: TGTGCCAGCAGCTTGACCGGACTAGCTCCCTCCTACGAGCAGTACTTC. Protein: CASSLTGLAPSYEQYF.

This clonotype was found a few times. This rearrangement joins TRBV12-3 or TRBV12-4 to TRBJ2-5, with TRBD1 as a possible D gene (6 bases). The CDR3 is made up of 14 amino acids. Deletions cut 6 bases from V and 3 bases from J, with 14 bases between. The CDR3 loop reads CASRIGTPKETQYF. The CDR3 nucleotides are TGTGCCAGCAGAATCGGGACACCCAAAGAGACCCAGTACTTC.

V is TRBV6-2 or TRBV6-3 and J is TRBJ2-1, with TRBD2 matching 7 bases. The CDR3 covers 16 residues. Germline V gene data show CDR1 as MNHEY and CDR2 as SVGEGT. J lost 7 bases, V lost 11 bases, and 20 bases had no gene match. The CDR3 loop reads CACNSATSLRENEQFF. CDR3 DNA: TGTGCCTGCAACTCTGCGACTAGCCTTCGGGAGAATGAGCAGTTCTTC.

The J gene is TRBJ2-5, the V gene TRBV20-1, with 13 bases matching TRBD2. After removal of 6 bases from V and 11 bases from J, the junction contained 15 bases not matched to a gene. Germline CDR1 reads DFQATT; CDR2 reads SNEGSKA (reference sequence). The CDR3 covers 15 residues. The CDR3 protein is CSALGLAGVWNEQYF. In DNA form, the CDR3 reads TGCAGTGCGCTCGGACTAGCGGGGGTATGGAATGAGCAGTACTTC.

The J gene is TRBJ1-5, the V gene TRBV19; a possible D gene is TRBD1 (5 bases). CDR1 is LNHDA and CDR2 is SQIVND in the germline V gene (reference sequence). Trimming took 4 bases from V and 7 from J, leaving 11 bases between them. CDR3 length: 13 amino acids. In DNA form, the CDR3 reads TGTGCCAGTAGTACAGGGATTAAGCAGCCCCAGCATTTT. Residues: CASSTGIKQPQHF.

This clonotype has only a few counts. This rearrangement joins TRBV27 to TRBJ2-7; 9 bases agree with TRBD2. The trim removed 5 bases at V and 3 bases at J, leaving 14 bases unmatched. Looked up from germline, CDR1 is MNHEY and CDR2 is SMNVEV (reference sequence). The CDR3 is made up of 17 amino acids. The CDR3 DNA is TGTGCCAGCAGTCCACTGTCCCGCGGGGGGGCCATCTACGAGCAGTACTTC. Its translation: CASSPLSRGGAIYEQYF.

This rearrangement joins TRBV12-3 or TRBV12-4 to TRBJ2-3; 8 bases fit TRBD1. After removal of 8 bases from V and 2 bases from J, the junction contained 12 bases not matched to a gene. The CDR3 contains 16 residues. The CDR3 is CASGARGGQVTDTQYF. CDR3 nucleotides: TGTGCCAGCGGGGCACGAGGGGGACAGGTCACAGATACGCAGTATTTT.

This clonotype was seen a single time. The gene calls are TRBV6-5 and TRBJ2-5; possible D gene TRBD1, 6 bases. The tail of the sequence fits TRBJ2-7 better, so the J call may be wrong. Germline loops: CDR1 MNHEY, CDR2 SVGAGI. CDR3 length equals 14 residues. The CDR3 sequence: CASRRNRVSPEQYF. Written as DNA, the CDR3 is TGTGCCAGCAGAAGAAACAGGGTTTCTCCCGAGCAGTACTTC.

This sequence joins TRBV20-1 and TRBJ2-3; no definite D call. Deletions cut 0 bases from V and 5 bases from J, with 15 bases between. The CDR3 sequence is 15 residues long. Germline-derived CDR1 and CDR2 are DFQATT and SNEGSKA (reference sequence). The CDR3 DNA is TGCAGTGCTAGAGATCTTGGCACGGCCCGAGATACGCAGTATTTT. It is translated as CSARDLGTARDTQYF.

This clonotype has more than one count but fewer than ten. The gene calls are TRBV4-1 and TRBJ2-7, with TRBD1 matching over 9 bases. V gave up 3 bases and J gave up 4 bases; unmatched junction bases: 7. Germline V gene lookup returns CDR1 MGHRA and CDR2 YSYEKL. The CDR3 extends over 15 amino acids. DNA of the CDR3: TGCGCCAGCAGCCAGAAGGACAGGGGTGATTACGAGCAGTACTTC. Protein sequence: CASSQKDRGDYEQYF.

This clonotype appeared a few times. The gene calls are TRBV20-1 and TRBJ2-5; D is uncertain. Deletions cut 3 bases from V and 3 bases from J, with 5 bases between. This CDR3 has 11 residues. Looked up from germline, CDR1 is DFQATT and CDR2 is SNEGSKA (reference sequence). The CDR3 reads CSASSEETQYF. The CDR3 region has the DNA TGCAGTGCTAGTTCGGAAGAGACCCAGTACTTC.

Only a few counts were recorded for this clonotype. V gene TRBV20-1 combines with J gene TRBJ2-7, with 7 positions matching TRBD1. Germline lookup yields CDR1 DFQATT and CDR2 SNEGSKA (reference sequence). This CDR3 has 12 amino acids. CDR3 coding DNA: TGCAGCCCCGGGGACAGTCCCTACGAGCAGTACTTC. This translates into CSPGDSPYEQYF.

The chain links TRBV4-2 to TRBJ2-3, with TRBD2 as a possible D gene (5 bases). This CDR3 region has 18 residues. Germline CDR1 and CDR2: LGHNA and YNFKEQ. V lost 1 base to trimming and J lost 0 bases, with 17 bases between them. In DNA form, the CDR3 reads TGTGCCAGCAGCCAAGGGCTAGCCGCAGACGCTAGCACAGATACGCAGTATTTT. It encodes CASSQGLAADASTDTQYF.

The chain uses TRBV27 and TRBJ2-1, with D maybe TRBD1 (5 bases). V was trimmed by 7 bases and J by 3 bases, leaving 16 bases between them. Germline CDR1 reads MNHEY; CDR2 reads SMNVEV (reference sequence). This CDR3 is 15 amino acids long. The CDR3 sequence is CASTLFQGRYNEQFF. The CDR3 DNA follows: TGTGCCAGCACTCTATTCCAGGGCCGCTACAATGAGCAGTTCTTC.

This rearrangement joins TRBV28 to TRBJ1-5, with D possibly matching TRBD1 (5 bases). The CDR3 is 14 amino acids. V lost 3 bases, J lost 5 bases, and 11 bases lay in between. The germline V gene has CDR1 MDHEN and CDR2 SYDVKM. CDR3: CASSFGKGDQPQHF. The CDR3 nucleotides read TGTGCCAGCAGTTTCGGCAAAGGGGATCAGCCCCAGCATTTT.

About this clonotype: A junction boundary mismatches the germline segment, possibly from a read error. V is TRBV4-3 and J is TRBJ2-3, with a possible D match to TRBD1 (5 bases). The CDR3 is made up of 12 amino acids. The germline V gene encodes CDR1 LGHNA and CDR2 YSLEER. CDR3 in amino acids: CASSRSTGTQYF. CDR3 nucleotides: TGCGCCAGCAGCCGCAGCACAGGTACGCAGTATTTT.

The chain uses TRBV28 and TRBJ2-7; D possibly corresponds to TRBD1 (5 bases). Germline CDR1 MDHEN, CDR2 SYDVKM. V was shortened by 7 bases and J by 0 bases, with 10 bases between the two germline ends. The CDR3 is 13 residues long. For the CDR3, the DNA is TGTGCCAGCACCAAGACAGTCTCCTACGAGCAGTACTTC. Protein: CASTKTVSYEQYF.